The 15 T cell receptor beta chains below come from one sample, sequenced in a study of Graves' ophthalmopathy and Graves' hyperthyroidism. TCR beta CDR3 regions were amplified from RNA transcripts. HTBI primers primed a first-round RT-PCR, and a second-round multiplex PCR followed. TCRdb itself ran the multiplex PCR reads through MiXCR, one entry per CDR3 protein. This table holds around 1,000,000 distinct CDR3 sequences, approximately 35% found once. Sequencing used peripheral blood or thyroid tissue (not recorded which). The receptors originated from an adult man with Graves' hyperthyroidism.

In regard to this clonotype: No conserved phenylalanine or tryptophan ends this CDR3, so it is likely a read error. The CDR3 loop is CATSSFGIRDREIGTGELFS. CDR3 nucleotides: TGTGCCACCAGCAGTTTCGGTATCCGGGACAGGGAAATAGGCACCGGGGAGCTGTTTTCT. The chain combines TRBV15 with TRBJ2-2; 9 bases are shared with TRBD1. From germline, CDR1 is LNHNV and CDR2 YYDKDF (reference sequence). The CDR3 loop spans 20 amino acids. The V and J ends lost 3 bases and 4 bases, in that order; junction bases with no gene match: 18.

This clonotype was found many times. The chain recombines TRBV2 with TRBJ1-2; a weak D match, TRBD1 (5 bases). Germline V gives CDR1 SNHLY, CDR2 FYNNEI. Trimming left V 3 bases short and J 2 bases short, with 10 bases between. The CDR3 loop spans 14 amino acids. DNA of the CDR3: TGTGCCAGCAGTGATGGGAGGGGCAACTATGGCTACACCTTC. Encoded protein: CASSDGRGNYGYTF.

Only a few counts were recorded for this clonotype. The CDR3 DNA reads as TGTGCCAGCAGTTCCCCTGACAGCTATGGCTACACCTTC. The encoded protein is CASSSPDSYGYTF. V and J are TRBV2 and TRBJ1-2; tentative D call: TRBD1 (5 bases). CDR3 length equals 13 residues. V lost 5 bases, J lost 4 bases, and 11 bases lay in between. The germline V gene has CDR1 SNHLY and CDR2 FYNNEI.

Details on this clonotype: The junction shows a germline mismatch at one end, possibly a read error. The chain combines TRBV27 with TRBJ1-2, with TRBD1 matching over 9 bases. Germline CDR1 and CDR2: MNHEY and SMNVEV (reference sequence). The CDR3 loop spans 13 amino acids. The CDR3 is CASSKTGGYGDTF. CDR3 nucleotide sequence: TGTGCCAGCAGTAAAACAGGGGGCTATGGCGACACCTTC.

There are many counts of this clonotype. V and J are TRBV7-2 and TRBJ2-7, with 9 bases identical to TRBD1. The CDR3 is made up of 14 amino acids. Germline loops: CDR1 SGHTA, CDR2 FQGNSA. V lost 6 bases to trimming and J lost 4 bases; unmatched junction nucleotides: 7. The CDR3 sequence is CASSSPDRGYEQYF. The DNA of the CDR3 is TGTGCCAGCAGTTCGCCGGACAGGGGATACGAGCAGTACTTC.

The V gene is TRBV20-1, the J gene TRBJ2-2; 8 bases line up with TRBD1. J lost 1 base, V lost 6 bases, and 7 bases had no gene match. The germline CDR1 and CDR2 sequences are DFQATT and SNEGSKA (reference sequence). The length of the CDR3 is 15 residues. The CDR3 reads CSAWEGTGNTGELFF. In nucleotides, the CDR3 is TGCAGTGCCTGGGAAGGGACAGGGAACACCGGGGAGCTGTTTTTT.

Only a few counts were recorded for this clonotype. The V call is TRBV27, the J call TRBJ1-4; no definite D call. Germline CDR1 reads MNHEY; CDR2 reads SMNVEV (reference sequence). V was clipped by 0 bases and J by 10 bases, with 15 bases between them. The CDR3 runs 15 residues. The CDR3, as DNA: TGTGCCAGCAGTTTATCGTGGCAGGCCCGAGGAAAACTGTTTTTT. It specifies CASSLSWQARGKLFF. Filled out from reference TRBV27 and TRBJ1-4, the complete variable domain reads EAQVTQNPRYLITVTGKKLTVTCSQNMNHEYMSWYRQDPGLGLRQIYYSMNVEVTDKGDVPEGYKVSRKEKRNFPLILESPSPNQTSLYFCASSLSWQARGKLFFGSGTQLSVL.

The rearrangement joins TRBV5-8 to TRBJ1-2; 8 nucleotides match TRBD1. After removal of 5 bases from V and 6 bases from J, the junction contained 9 bases not matched to a gene. CDR1 is SGHTS, CDR2 YDEGEE, per germline. There are 14 residues in the CDR3. CDR3 sequence: CASRVTGVVHGYTF. DNA for the CDR3: TGTGCCAGCAGGGTGACAGGGGTGGTCCATGGCTACACCTTC.

The sample holds many counts of this clonotype. This sequence joins TRBV7-2 and TRBJ2-2; D gene uncertain. CDR3 length: 15 amino acids. V was clipped by 5 bases and J by 5 bases, with 15 bases between them. Germline V lookup: CDR1 SGHTA, CDR2 FQGNSA. CDR3 loop: CASSLASPRTGELFF. Here the CDR3 DNA reads TGTGCCAGCAGCCTGGCCAGCCCGAGAACCGGGGAGCTGTTTTTT.

The chain carries TRBV10-3 and TRBJ2-2; a possible D gene is TRBD1 (6 bases). The germline gives CDR1 ENHRY, CDR2 SYGVKD. CDR3 size: 14 residues. Trimming left V 7 bases short and J 6 bases short, with 15 bases between. The DNA for the CDR3 is TGTGCCATCAAGCCCCCAGGGGCACCCGGGGAGCTGTTTTTT. It yields the protein CAIKPPGAPGELFF.

The chain carries TRBV7-2 and TRBJ2-7, with 8 bases matching TRBD1. The CDR3 contains 13 residues. The V segment lost 4 bases and the J segment 6 bases; nucleotides outside the gene matches: 5. Germline V gene lookup returns CDR1 SGHTA and CDR2 FQGNSA. This CDR3 is CASSSRQGSEQYF. DNA of the CDR3: TGTGCCAGCAGCTCTCGACAGGGGTCCGAGCAGTACTTC.

This clonotype came up many times. The CDR3 is CASSVANGQETQYF. In nucleotides, the CDR3 is TGTGCCAGCAGCGTAGCGAACGGCCAAGAGACCCAGTACTTC. The V and J genes are TRBV9 and TRBJ2-5; D is uncertain. CDR1 and CDR2 from the germline V gene are SGDLS and YYNGEE. CDR3 length equals 14 residues. The V and J ends lost 0 bases and 1 base respectively, with 7 bases between them.

This clonotype was picked up one time. The chain couples TRBV2 to TRBJ2-6; D is uncertain. The germline CDR1 and CDR2 sequences are SNHLY and FYNNEI. Trimming left V 10 bases short and J 4 bases short, with 8 bases between. The CDR3 consists of 12 residues. The CDR3, as DNA: TGTGCCATCCGAACAGGGGCCAACGTCCTGACTTTC. Encoded protein: CAIRTGANVLTF. Full variable domain (missing parts from reference TRBV2 and TRBJ2-6): EPEVTQTPSHQVTQMGQEVILRCVPISNHLYFYWYRQILGQKVEFLVSFYNNEISEKSEIFDDQFSVERPDGSNFTLKIRSTKLEDSAMYFCAIRTGANVLTFGAGSRLTVL.

The table lists this clonotype with a few counts. This sequence joins TRBV29-1 and TRBJ1-2; D is unresolved. V shed 2 bases and J shed 7 bases, with 11 bases lying between them. The germline V gene encodes CDR1 SQVTM and CDR2 ANQGSEA. This CDR3 is 12 amino acids long. CDR3 bases: TGCAGCGTTGAAACTAGTCTGTCTGGCTACACCTTC. Protein product: CSVETSLSGYTF.

The J gene is TRBJ1-5, the V gene TRBV25-1; D is uncertain. V was clipped by 1 base and J by 3 bases, with 10 bases between them. The CDR3 has 15 amino acids. The germline CDR1 and CDR2 sequences are MGHDK and SYGVNS. CDR3 nucleotide sequence: TGTGCCAGCAGTGAATTCCGGATCCCCAATCAGCCCCAGCATTTT. It encodes CASSEFRIPNQPQHF.